This T cell receptor beta chain comes out of a study of CD8 T cells in Susac syndrome (dated by TCRdb to between 2018 and 2021). A note on the overall study: Among the Susac syndrome patients who were sequenced, clinically active disease was present in six and clinical remission was observed in 8 or 9. Clonality of the CD8+ T cell repertoire was compared between about a dozen healthy donors, approximately 14 Susac syndrome patients and under 19 multiple sclerosis patients. At the time of blood withdrawal, Susac syndrome patients were either therapy-naive, taking corticosteroids (with some also receiving IVIg), or on IVIg alone. Whether CD8+ T cell activation and differentiation in Susac syndrome was antigen driven was tested using repertoire sequencing. Paper-wide results and their limitations: In the total CD8+ and CD8+ TEMRA repertoires, sixteen and five Susac-specific public clones, respectively, were identified. CD8+ repertoires in Susac syndrome showed clonal expansion, which was highest in CD8+ TEMRA cells and was greater in clinically active patients than in remitting patients. The TCR sequencing and HLA analysis was acknowledged to have included a relatively small number of individuals.

RNA was extracted with the RNeasy kit and roughly 0.5 to 1 ug was reverse transcribed using random hexamers. The immunoSEQ multiplex PCR assay, which covers 54 Vbeta and 13 Jbeta segments, was used to amplify TCR beta CDR3 regions. PCR amplification bias was corrected by using a synthetic template baseline for primer optimization and computational correction. The original methods were these. Reads were annotated to V, D and J genes per IMGT and analyzed with immunoSEQ Analyzer, keeping only productive sequences. Clonality was calculated as one minus the Shannon entropy normalized by log2 of the number of productive unique sequences. For each patient and control, public and private clones were evaluated within the 100 most prevalent clones. A clone was defined as Susac-specific if it was absent from the healthy and MS cohorts, from some 980 published viral clones and from other ImmuneACCESS disease sequences. The public reads were reanalyzed by TCRdb: fastp trimming at Q25, MiXCR alignment, in-frame beta chains only. Rows matching on CDR3 protein sequence are summarized as one entry with the most common DNA and genes. What appears here as the V and J calls and clone size reflects TCRdb's work, not the paper's. This sample has more than 150,000 distinct CDR3 sequences in its table, and 95% of those were observed once. The ten largest clones capture less than 0.2% of the sample.

Notes on this clonotype: Its antigen is still unknown. No per-base quality is available; no much larger clone lies one base away.

High-throughput TCR beta sequencing profiled peripheral blood CD8+ and CD4+ T cells from healthy donors, Susac syndrome patients and multiple sclerosis patients. The Susac syndrome patients fulfilled recently defined diagnostic criteria for definite or probable disease. Bulk CD8+ and CD4+ T cells were purified by magnetic negative isolation, while CD8+ TEMRA cells were enriched using FACS. Blood was drawn into EDTA tubes, processed within 24 hours, and PBMCs were isolated by density gradient centrifugation. PBMCs intended for TCR sequencing were cryopreserved in liquid nitrogen and were subsequently thawed in a 37 degrees C water bath. Purity of sorted or isolated CD4+, CD8+ and CD8+ TEMRA cells was at least 90%. Sequencing input: CD8+ T cells from PBMCs. The receptor comes from a human donor with Susac syndrome.

At the DNA level, the sequence is TGTGCCAGCAGCTCCGACAGGTCGTCAGGCGAGCAGTACTTC. It translates to CASSSDRSSGEQYF. The chain is made from TRBV7-9 and TRBJ2-7, with TRBD1 as a weak D call on 6 bases. The CDR3 runs 14 residues from the cysteine to the phenylalanine. Only the CDR3 DNA stays, 42 bases, in frame from base 1. The germline ends are 16 bases apart after V is trimmed by 4 bases and J by 6 bases. Based on the germline V gene (reference sequence), the CDR1 and CDR2 sequences are SEHNR and FQNEAQ.